Listed below are T cell receptor beta chains from one sample, sequenced in a study of T cell responses to AZD1222 COVID-19 vaccine. Data came from immunoSEQ multiplex PCR; TCRdb stores just in-frame clones and leaves some out. The profile covers some 200,000 clones, with approximately 90% appearing a single time and approximately 26% taken by the ten largest. Here the sequenced sample was peripheral blood, taken 28 days after the second AZD1222 dose. Receptor source: an adult who received the AZD1222 COVID-19 vaccine. The CDR3 runs from the conserved cysteine through the conserved F or W. D genes are given only for firm matches. Clone size is not always given. Where it is, it says once, few, many or a class for expanded clones.

.	TRBJ2-7	TRBV9	TRBD2	TGTGCCAGCAGCGCGGGACTAGCGGGAGTGGACGAGCAGTACTTC	CASSAGLAGVDEQYF
.	TRBJ2-5	TRBV7-9	TRBD2	TGTGCCAGCAGCGATAGCGGGAAAGAGACCCAGTACTTC	CASSDSGKETQYF
.	TRBJ1-1	TRBV19	.	TGTGCCAGTAGTGTACCGATATACAGGGAAAGAATGAACACTGAAGCTTTCTTT	CASSVPIYRERMNTEAFF
.	TRBJ1-1	TRBV12-3/TRBV12-4	.	TGTGCCAGCAGCAACAGGGTGCACACTGAAGCTTTCTTT	CASSNRVHTEAFF
.	TRBJ2-5	TRBV29-1	.	TGCAGCGTTGATGACTCAGGGAAAGAGACCCAGTACTTC	CSVDDSGKETQYF
.	TRBJ2-5	TRBV19	.	TGTGCCAGTAGCGGGGAGCGACCCCAAGAGACCCAGTACTTC	CASSGERPQETQYF
.	TRBJ2-1	TRBV19	TRBD2	TGTGCCAGTAGTACTAGGACTAGCGGGAGGGTTGATGAGCAGTTCTTC	CASSTRTSGRVDEQFF
.	TRBJ2-7	TRBV19	TRBD1	TGTGCCAGTAAGGGACAGGACTTATACGAGCAGTACTTC	CASKGQDLYEQYF
.	TRBJ2-7	TRBV5-6	.	TGTGCCAGCAGCCTGACAGGATCCTACGAGCAGTACTTC	CASSLTGSYEQYF
few	TRBJ1-5	TRBV7-8	.	TGTGCCAGCAGCTTAGCTATCGGGCACAGGCCCAATCAGCCCCAGCATTTT	CASSLAIGHRPNQPQHF
.	TRBJ1-2	TRBV29-1	.	TGCAGCGTTGAAGGGGCACCTGAAGCTAACTATGGCTACACCTTC	CSVEGAPEANYGYTF
.	TRBJ2-2	TRBV19	.	TGTGCCAGTACCGGATACGGGTCTACGGGAAGGGGCACCGGGGAGCTGTTTTTT	CASTGYGSTGRGTGELFF
.	TRBJ1-5	TRBV5-1	TRBD1	TGCGCCAGCAGCCCGGGTGCAGGGGGCGGTCAGCCCCAGCATTTT	CASSPGAGGGQPQHF
.	TRBJ2-7	TRBV5-1	.	TGCGCCAGCAGCTTGGCGGCAGGCCACTCCTACGAGCAGTACTTC	CASSLAAGHSYEQYF
.	TRBJ2-7	TRBV6-1	TRBD2	TGTGCCAGCAGTGACCCCCGGACTAGCGGGATAACCTCCTACGAGCAGTACTTC	CASSDPRTSGITSYEQYF
.	TRBJ2-3	TRBV7-2	TRBD2	TGTGCCAGCAGCTCCAGTAGCGGGAGGGGAGCCCCAGATACGCAGTATTTT	CASSSSSGRGAPDTQYF
.	TRBJ2-7	TRBV7-2	.	TGTGCCAGCAGCTCGTCAGGGTATTTTGACGAGCAGTACTTC	CASSSSGYFDEQYF
.	TRBJ1-5	TRBV2	.	TGTGCCAGCAGTGTTTGGGCGGGCAATCAGCCCCAGCATTTT	CASSVWAGNQPQHF
.	TRBJ1-2	TRBV2	.	TGTGCCAGCAGGATGGGACTGGAGGGCTACACCTTC	CASRMGLEGYTF
.	TRBJ2-3	TRBV24-1	TRBD2	TGTGCCACTTCGCTAGCGGGAGTCACGGGAGATACGCAGTATTTT	CATSLAGVTGDTQYF
.	TRBJ2-1	TRBV4-1	TRBD1	TGCGCCAGCACCCCACAGGGGTCAACCTACAATGAGCAGTTCTTC	CASTPQGSTYNEQFF
.	TRBJ2-7	TRBV10-3	TRBD2	TGTGCCATCAGTGAAACTAGCGACTACGAGCAGTACTTC	CAISETSDYEQYF
.	TRBJ2-7	TRBV21-1	.	TGTGCCAGCAGCCCATGGCTAGCGGAAGAATCCGAGCAGTACTTC	CASSPWLAEESEQYF
.	TRBJ2-5	TRBV7-9	.	TGTGCCAGCAGCTCTAGAGACGCCGGGGGGACCCAGTACTTC	CASSSRDAGGTQYF
.	TRBJ1-6	TRBV28	.	TGTGCCAGCAGTTCTTTAAGGGATAATTCACCCCTCCACTTT	CASSSLRDNSPLHF
.	TRBJ2-1	TRBV6-5	.	TGTGCCAGCAGTTACGGCTTATCCTACAATGAGCAGTTCTTC	CASSYGLSYNEQFF
.	TRBJ2-2	TRBV5-1	.	TGCGCCAGCAGCTCTACGGGGAGTGTCCCCGGGGAGCTGTTTTTT	CASSSTGSVPGELFF
.	TRBJ2-1	TRBV11-3	.	TGTGCCAGCAGCTTAGGTGGGCCCTACAATGAGCAGTTCTTC	CASSLGGPYNEQFF
.	TRBJ1-1	TRBV5-1	.	TGCGCCAGCGCCAAGGCCGAAGACACTGAAGCTTTCTTT	CASAKAEDTEAFF
.	TRBJ1-3	TRBV28	.	TGTGCCAGCAGTTTTAGGCACAGCGCCTCTGGAAACACCATATATTTT	CASSFRHSASGNTIYF
once	TRBJ1-5	TRBV28	.	TGTGCCAGCAGTCCAGGCACATTTAGTAGGGATAGCAATCAGCCCCAGCATTTT	CASSPGTFSRDSNQPQHF
.	TRBJ2-5	TRBV5-4	.	TGTGCCAGCAGCCGTGGGCAGCGCGGCGAGACCCAGTACTTC	CASSRGQRGETQYF
.	TRBJ1-1	TRBV28	.	TGTGCCAGCAGTGCGGCTAACCCTGAAGCTTTCTTT	CASSAANPEAFF
.	TRBJ1-5	TRBV15	TRBD1	TGTGCCACCAGCTCGCCGGGACAGGGGGGGCCGCCCCAGCATTTT	CATSSPGQGGPPQHF
.	TRBJ2-1	TRBV30	.	TGTGCCTGGAGTGTACGGGACACGGCGTTCTTC	CAWSVRDTAFF
.	TRBJ1-2	TRBV19	.	TGTGCCAGTAGTATAAACTATGGCTACACCTTC	CASSINYGYTF
once	TRBJ2-7	TRBV28	.	TGTGCCAGCAGTTTAACCTCCTCCTACGAGCAGTACTTC	CASSLTSSYEQYF
few	TRBJ2-7	TRBV2	.	TGTGCCAGCAAGAAGGACGTGGTCTCCTACGAGCAGTACTTC	CASKKDVVSYEQYF
.	TRBJ2-3	TRBV19	.	TGTGCCAGTAGTATTGTAAAACAACATACGCAGTATTTT	CASSIVKQHTQYF
.	TRBJ2-1	TRBV28	.	TGTGCCAGCACCCCCTCGGCCTCCAATGAGCAGTTCTTC	CASTPSASNEQFF
.	TRBJ2-7	TRBV19	.	TGTGCCAGTAGGGCTGGCTTCGGGTCCTACGAGCAGTACTTC	CASRAGFGSYEQYF
.	TRBJ2-7	TRBV6-5	.	TGTGCCAGCAGTTTTACCGGGCCCCAAGTGGGGCAGTACTTC	CASSFTGPQVGQYF
.	TRBJ2-5	TRBV30	.	TGTGCCTGGAGTGTCTTAGAGACCCAGTACTTC	CAWSVLETQYF
.	TRBJ2-4	TRBV6-8	.	TGTGCCAGCAGTTATGGACTACCCGGATTTCAGTACTTC	CASSYGLPGFQYF
.	TRBJ2-7	TRBV4-1	.	TGCGCCAGCAGACTCAGGGATTCAACCTACGAGCAGTACTTC	CASRLRDSTYEQYF
.	TRBJ1-3	TRBV11-2	.	TGTGCCAGCAGCGCAATTACAGGGCATGGAAACACCATATATTTT	CASSAITGHGNTIYF
.	TRBJ2-7	TRBV3-1/TRBV3-2	TRBD2	TGTGCCAGCAGCCAAGATATCGGGGCTAGCGGGAGAAACGAGCAGTACTTC	CASSQDIGASGRNEQYF
few	TRBJ2-3	TRBV4-3	.	TGCGCCAGCAGCCACAGGGGCACAGATACGCAGTATTTT	CASSHRGTDTQYF